These 20 T cell receptor beta chains were sequenced from one sample in a study of blood T cell repertoires in COVID-19. Some clones are missing from TCRdb's copy, which holds only in-frame ones; the method was immunoSEQ multiplex PCR. This table has 300,000 to 400,000 clones, approximately 85% appearing once. The specimen sequenced was peripheral blood. The source is a human donor in a cohort sampled during active COVID-19.

V gene TRBV18 combines with J gene TRBJ1-2; D remains unclear. The CDR3 contains 13 residues. Trimming left V 2 bases short and J 1 base short, with 5 bases between. Germline lookup yields CDR1 KGHSH and CDR2 LQKENI. The CDR3 region has the DNA TGTGCCAGCTCACCAACAGTTAACTATGGCTACACCTTC. Translated, it gives CASSPTVNYGYTF.

The rearrangement links TRBV28 to TRBJ2-7, with a weak D call TRBD1 (5 bases). The germline CDR1 and CDR2 sequences are MDHEN and SYDVKM. Trimming pared 6 bases from V and 3 bases from J, leaving 9 bases between. The CDR3 sequence is 12 residues long. This CDR3 is CASRHTGYEQYF. Here the CDR3 DNA reads TGTGCCAGCAGACACACAGGCTACGAGCAGTACTTC.

V is TRBV6-5 and J is TRBJ2-1; the match to TRBD2 covers 7 bases. CDR1 and CDR2 (germline): MNHEY, SVGAGI. The junction had 8 bases not matched to a gene; V was cut back by 6 bases and J by 6 bases. CDR3 size: 14 residues. Here the CDR3 DNA reads TGTGCCAGCAGCCCCAGACTAGCAACCAATGAGCAGTTCTTC. Encoded protein: CASSPRLATNEQFF.

The sample holds one count of this clone. V and J are TRBV10-3 and TRBJ1-2; no definite D call. The germline V gene has CDR1 ENHRY and CDR2 SYGVKD. This CDR3 is 15 amino acids long. Trimming took 2 bases from V and 6 from J, leaving 16 bases between them. The CDR3 loop reads CAISEPRREENGYTF. CDR3 coding DNA: TGTGCCATCAGTGAGCCAAGGAGGGAAGAGAATGGCTACACCTTC.

This clone came up once. The chain carries TRBV5-1 and TRBJ2-7, with 8 bases identical to TRBD2. V dropped 6 bases and J dropped 2; count of bases not matched to a gene: 10. Germline V gene lookup returns CDR1 SGHRS and CDR2 YFSETQ. The CDR3 contains 15 residues. As DNA, the CDR3 is TGCGCCAGCACCTCAAAGCGGGGGAGCGCCTACGAGCAGTACTTC. It codes for CASTSKRGSAYEQYF.

CDR3 in DNA: TGTGCCAGCAGTGAAGGAGAAGGCAATCAGCCCCAGCATTTT. It specifies CASSEGEGNQPQHF. The genes are TRBV6-1 and TRBJ1-5; D is unclear. V was pared by 1 base and J by 2 bases, with 6 bases between. The germline V gene encodes CDR1 MNHNS and CDR2 SASEGT. This CDR3 comprises 14 residues.

The chain links TRBV6-5 to TRBJ2-7; 7 bases agree with TRBD2. V shed 7 bases and J 0 bases; nucleotides not matched to a gene: 6. Per the germline V gene, CDR1 is MNHEY and CDR2 is SVGAGI. The CDR3 loop spans 14 amino acids. The CDR3 sequence: CASNQAGHSYEQYF. The CDR3 DNA sequence: TGTGCCAGCAACCAAGCGGGGCACTCCTACGAGCAGTACTTC.

This chain uses TRBV5-1 with TRBJ1-4, with TRBD1 identical over 9 bases. CDR1 is SGHRS and CDR2 is YFSETQ in the germline V gene. V shed 4 bases, J shed 5 bases, and the junction held 3 bases outside the gene matches. CDR3 size: 14 residues. CDR3 sequence (DNA): TGCGCCAGCAGCCCCGGGACAGGGAATGAAAAACTGTTTTTT. It codes for CASSPGTGNEKLFF.

The gene calls are TRBV19 and TRBJ1-2; maybe TRBD1 (6 bases). With 0 bases removed from V and 6 bases from J, the gap between germline ends came to 8 bases. The CDR3 has 13 residues. Germline V lookup: CDR1 LNHDA, CDR2 SQIVND (reference sequence). The CDR3 region has the DNA TGTGCCAGTAGTATAGACGACAGGCATGGCTACACCTTC. Its translation: CASSIDDRHGYTF. Combining the CDR3 with reference TRBV19 and TRBJ1-2 gives the whole variable domain DGGITQSPKYLFRKEGQNVTLSCEQNLNHDAMYWYRQDPGQGLRLIYYSQIVNDFQKGDIAEGYSVSREKKESFPLTVTSAQKNPTAFYLCASSIDDRHGYTFGSGTRLTVV.

The V call is TRBV6-1, the J call TRBJ1-4; D possibly corresponds to TRBD1 (6 bases). The CDR3 is 14 amino acids. Germline V CDR1 and CDR2: MNHNS, SASEGT. Trimming cost V 3 bases and J 8 bases, with 13 bases left between them. CDR3 residues: CASSEDSLGEKLFF. CDR3 DNA sequence: TGTGCCAGCAGTGAGGACAGCTTGGGGGAAAAACTGTTTTTT.

In DNA, the CDR3 is TGTGCCAGCATTCAGACAGGGCCGGCGGGTCAGCCCCAGCATTTT. It yields the protein CASIQTGPAGQPQHF. The chain has TRBV6-5 and TRBJ1-5; the match to TRBD1 covers 7 bases. V shed 7 bases and J 6 bases; nucleotides not matched to a gene: 12. Looked up from germline, CDR1 is MNHEY and CDR2 is SVGAGI. CDR3 length: 15 residues.

J is TRBJ1-5 and V is TRBV5-5, with D tentatively TRBD1 (6 bases). The CDR3 extends over 15 amino acids. V lost 0 bases and J lost 7, with 14 bases in between. Germline V gene lookup returns CDR1 SGHKS and CDR2 YYEKEE (reference sequence). CDR3: CASSLGNRAGQPQHF. The DNA for the CDR3 is TGTGCCAGCAGCTTGGGAAACAGGGCAGGGCAGCCCCAGCATTTT.

This rearrangement joins TRBV6-5 to TRBJ2-3; 7 positions match TRBD2. CDR1 is MNHEY, CDR2 SVGAGI, per germline. V trimming: 10 bases; J trimming: 8 bases; junction bases outside the gene matches: 9. The CDR3 covers 12 residues. The CDR3 bases are TGTGCCACGAGCGGGGATCACGGTACGCAGTATTTT. This sequence encodes CATSGDHGTQYF.

The chain employs TRBV7-9 and TRBJ2-6; D gene uncertain. The germline gives CDR1 SEHNR, CDR2 FQNEAQ (reference sequence). V shed 11 bases and J shed 0 bases, with 17 bases lying between them. This CDR3 has 16 amino acids. In DNA form, the CDR3 reads TGTGCCTTCAGACGAGGCCCCTACTCTGGGGCCAACGTCCTGACTTTC. This gives the protein CAFRRGPYSGANVLTF.

This chain links TRBV5-6 with TRBJ2-3, with 9 nucleotides matching TRBD2. CDR1 is SGHDT, CDR2 YYEEEE, per germline. After removal of 1 base from V and 0 bases from J, the junction contained 6 bases not matched to a gene. CDR3 length: 17 residues. This CDR3 reads CASSLRAGGSSTDTQYF. In nucleotides, the CDR3 is TGTGCCAGCAGCTTGCGAGCGGGGGGATCTAGCACAGATACGCAGTATTTT.

This clone has a single count. This sequence joins TRBV29-1 and TRBJ2-1, with 9 bases identical to TRBD1. Germline values: CDR1 SQVTM, CDR2 ANQGSEA. Trimming at V came to 5 bases and at J to 9 bases, leaving 8 bases not matched to a gene. The CDR3 covers 13 residues. The DNA of the CDR3 is TGCAGCGTTTTGAGGACAGGGGAGGTTGAGCAGTTCTTC. Translation gives CSVLRTGEVEQFF.

J is TRBJ1-1 and V is TRBV3-1 (or the pseudogene TRBV3-2), with D possibly matching TRBD1 (5 bases). The CDR3 is made up of 16 amino acids. Per germline, CDR1 LGHDT and CDR2 YNNKEL (reference sequence). V lost 1 base and J lost 0, with 12 bases in between. The DNA of the CDR3 is TGTGCCAGCAGCCAAGGGGGCGTCAGGCTGAACACTGAAGCTTTCTTT. It yields the protein CASSQGGVRLNTEAFF.

The chain is built from TRBV27 and TRBJ1-2, with TRBD1 identical over 12 bases. The CDR3 runs 13 residues. V lost 6 bases to trimming and J lost 7 bases; unmatched junction nucleotides: 3. The germline CDR1 and CDR2 sequences are MNHEY and SMNVEV (reference sequence). CDR3 amino acids: CASRGQGAGGYTF. DNA for the CDR3: TGTGCCAGCAGGGGACAGGGGGCGGGTGGCTACACCTTC.

This clone was counted a few times. This rearrangement joins TRBV7-9 to TRBJ2-2, with unresolved D. The CDR3 covers 15 residues. Germline V lookup: CDR1 SEHNR, CDR2 FQNEAQ (reference sequence). Trimming pared 1 base from V and 3 bases from J, leaving 9 bases between. CDR3 in DNA: TGTGCCAGCAGCTTAGGGTCGAGCTACACCGGGGAGCTGTTTTTT. It encodes CASSLGSSYTGELFF.

This clone counts as medium-sized (0.01 to 0.1%). This chain links TRBV7-9 with TRBJ2-5; a weak D match, TRBD2 (5 bases). V was cut by 6 bases and J by 1 base, with 15 bases left in between. The CDR3 totals 15 residues. The germline gives CDR1 SEHNR, CDR2 FQNEAQ (reference sequence). The CDR3 DNA reads TGTGCCAGCAGGCGTACGCTGGAGGCCCAAGAGACCCAGTACTTC. It translates to CASRRTLEAQETQYF.